The 2 T cell receptor beta chains reported below all come from one sample, sequenced in a study of T cells after yellow fever vaccination (dated by TCRdb to between 2018 and 2021). Library preparation used 5' RACE. The sequencing machine was an Illumina HiSeq 2500. TCRdb reprocessing: public reads trimmed at Q25 with fastp, clones called with MiXCR, in-frame beta chains kept. When rows share a CDR3 protein, they turn into one entry using the most common DNA and genes. For this sample there are about 350,000 distinct CDR3 sequences; roughly 8% appear just once. 15% to 20% of the sample is taken by the ten largest. The treatment or condition label here, explained by the study, means: live attenuated yellow fever vaccine strain. This specimen consisted of PBMCs, obtained about 41 days after the first yellow fever vaccination. These receptors originate from a man between 18 and 29 years old who received the YFV17D yellow fever vaccine.

The sample holds a few counts of this clonotype. This chain connects TRBV28 to TRBJ2-7; unclear D gene. The germline V gene has CDR1 MDHEN and CDR2 SYDVKM. The CDR3 has 16 residues. V was cut by 4 bases and J by 2 bases, with 18 bases left in between. The chain's CDR3 is CASSSHSPASPYEQYV. CDR3 coding DNA: TGTGCCAGCAGTTCCCACTCACCAGCGTCCCCCTACGAGCAGTACGTC.

This chain connects TRBV7-9 to TRBJ2-3; a possible D gene is TRBD2 (6 bases). The CDR3 length is 14 residues. Germline CDR1 reads SEHNR; CDR2 reads FQNEAQ (reference sequence). V lost 7 bases and J lost 2, with 13 bases in between. For the CDR3, the DNA is TGTGCCAGCACCCCGGGACTGCACACAGATACGCAGTATTTT. This sequence encodes CASTPGLHTDTQYF.